This T cell receptor beta chain was recovered during a study of cytomegalovirus exposure and HLA in healthy donors (dated by TCRdb to about 2017). For context, the study as a whole: According to an earlier analysis of 587 of the donors, 150 million to 200 million T cells yielded over 90 million unique TCR beta sequences and around 300 Gb of sequence data. Roughly 300 gigabases of sequencing data and tens of millions of unique TCR sequences were included in an early release covering about 600 HLA-typed donors. Among the roughly 400 genotyped donors, roughly 80% belonged to the genetic ancestry cluster associated with self-reported Caucasian donors. The study aimed to test whether signatures of past pathogen exposure could be identified by cataloging public T cell receptors. Using immunosequencing, the study profiled T cell repertoires from about 610 subjects and related those repertoires to cytomegalovirus serostatus. In addition to the first cohort of approximately 670 subjects, a separate validation cohort of over 90 different subjects was used. High-throughput TCR immunosequencing, statistical association of individual TCRs with disease status, and machine learning were combined to predict cytomegalovirus infection status. To study patterns of TCR occurrence, a later analysis re-analyzed previously published TCR beta repertoires from 500 to 850 donors and added high-resolution HLA genotyping. Rather than using new phenotypic data, the later analysis identified candidate immune exposures from TCR beta sequences and from how often those sequences occurred across donors. An earlier analysis of a few hundred of the donors applied high-throughput TCR beta sequencing to assess whether each TCR beta V gene segment acted as functional or pseudogenic. Alongside the repertoire data, information on donor age, sex, ethnicity and CMV serostatus was compiled. A later genetic analysis used genome-wide SNP genotypes for about 65% of the 666 donors, treating that subset as a discovery cohort. Every repertoire in the discovery cohort had been generated on one and the same sequencing platform. HLA typing included class I and class II loci at four-digit resolution. Typing coverage varied by locus: roughly 620-640 donors for A, B, C, DRB1 and DQB1; around 560 for DQA1; about 570 for DPA1; roughly 450 for DPB1. Four to six DR-DQ haplotypes were handled as single units for association and clustering, since linkage in the cohort was strong. On average, roughly 240,000 unique TCR beta nucleotide sequences were sequenced per donor among a few hundred genotyped donors of the cohort, with roughly 18% of those sequences being non-productive.

In total, 666 healthy bone marrow donors made up the cohort. At the time of sampling, all cohort members were nominally healthy, though unrecorded immune exposures were likely present. The donor tested CMV seronegative and was one of the 352 seronegative cohort members. Every donor gave a peripheral blood sample, and the peripheral blood mononuclear cells from that sample were used for TCR beta sequencing. Genomic DNA was extracted from the blood cell samples with the Qiagen DNeasy Blood Extraction Kit. The library came from the immunoSEQ multiplex PCR assay. For the multiplex PCR, a mixture combining 60 forward primers for TCR Vbeta segments and 13 reverse primers for TCR Jbeta segments was used. The CDR3 region of rearranged TCR beta genes was amplified from genomic DNA with a multiplex PCR assay. On the Illumina HiSeq System, the amplified TCR beta libraries were sequenced as 87-base-pair reads. Per the authors' processing: Across the roughly 640 repertoires, a later analysis counted roughly 77 million unique TCR beta chains, roughly 11 million of which were shared by at least two donors. Raw reads were error-corrected and collapsed into unique sequences by a nearest-neighbor algorithm in which closely related sequences were merged to remove PCR and sequencing errors. V, D and J gene segments were assigned by aligning CDR3 sequences to IMGT reference sequences. For a sequence to be retained, a match of at least six nucleotides was required to both a V gene segment and a J gene segment. Rearrangements were classified as productive when the CDR3 lacked stop codons and remained in frame with V and J, and all other rearrangements were classified as non-productive. CDR3 was defined by IMGT convention, running from the second conserved V-encoded cysteine to the conserved J-encoded phenylalanine. Sequences without an unambiguous match to a single V gene segment were excluded from the earlier analysis of approximately 600 of the donors. In an earlier analysis of 500 to 750 of the donors, V segments were called functional above 56.7% productive rearrangements and were called segregating when the between-donor standard deviation exceeded 5%. A statistical classification framework was built for diagnosing cytomegalovirus status from the catalog of TCR beta chain sequences. In a later analysis, V and J genes were assigned by comparing TCR nucleotide sequences against IMGT/GENE-DB human TR gene sequences. In a later analysis, CDR3 sequences and most-parsimonious VDJ recombination scenarios were assigned using the TCRdist pipeline. A later analysis defined each TCR beta chain by its CDR3 amino acid sequence plus V-gene family, and excluded reads lacking a unique V-gene family. To address suspected cross-contamination and a sequencing artifact, a later analysis removed around 600 highly shared, low-generation-probability nucleotide sequences. A later analysis calculated a clonal expansion index for each public chain from normalized within-repertoire ranks of inferred template counts. In a later analysis, generation probabilities were computed with a VDJ recombination model fitted to out-of-frame rearrangements, and the resulting probabilities were checked against IGoR. A later analysis scored TCR-TCR, TCR-HLA and TCR-CMV co-occurrence with hypergeometric tests, applying a repertoire-size bias correction to TCR pairs. A later analysis estimated false discovery rates by permuting HLA or CMV assignments 20 times. In a later analysis, co-occurring TCRs were grouped using DBSCAN, and TCRdist sequence similarity was added for clustering within HLA-allele-positive subsets. For co-occurrence clustering, repertoires with fewer than 30,000 or more than 120,000 public chains were excluded, along with five repertoires with anomalous nucleotide sharing. Entries here come from immuneACCESS through TCRdb and include only in-frame sequences with V and J called. Some clones fail to appear in such tables; in the studies checked, an unresolved V gene covers under half of the shortfall, and the cause of the remainder is unknown. V and J calls and clone size follow that table, whereas D and trimming were derived from the DNA. The sample data list roughly 140,000 clones, and roughly 70% of these were observed just once. The top ten hold less than 5% of the sample.

Overall study results and their limits: Three of the identified cytomegalovirus-associated TCR beta chains were confirmed in vitro to be specific for cytomegalovirus antigens. For the cohort, immune exposure information was limited to CMV serostatus. An earlier analysis of some 560 of the donors showed that most TCR beta V segments appeared in productive rearrangements either about 87% or about 30% of the time, which broadly matched IMGT annotations. In both the original and validation cohorts, the classifier was reported to diagnose cytomegalovirus status with high specificity and sensitivity. A later genetic analysis associated a missense DCLRE1C variant with V-gene and J-gene trimming of TCR beta chains, and an independent cohort replicated the association. Because counts were too low, 15 to 20 rarely observed V segments, including chromosome 9 orphons, were excluded from the earlier analysis of some 540 of the donors. In a later analysis, HLA-associated TCR beta chains were found to be more clonally expanded and to have lower generation probabilities than equally common non-associated chains. Specific HLA alleles were associated with 15,000 to 20,000 TCR beta sequences at a false discovery rate of 0.05 in a later analysis. A group of highly shared sequence variants was considered likely to be a technical artifact of the sequencing pipeline. Strong co-occurrence of HLA alleles, especially DR and DQ, made assigning TCR associations to individual alleles difficult. A further reported finding was that TCR beta sequences accurately predicted the HLA-A and HLA-B alleles for most subjects in the first cohort. In this cohort, only TCR beta chains were sequenced, and detectable features were limited by the absence of alpha or paired-chain data. Sequencing depth was assumed to be roughly uniform across donors in the presence/absence analyses, though that assumption may not hold. In a later analysis, the rate of TCR association differed among HLA loci, with DRB1 alleles having the most associated TCRs and HLA-C alleles having the fewest. Most CMV-associated TCR beta chains appeared to be HLA-restricted in a later analysis, and the HLA associations seemed to be driven largely by CMV exposure. According to the authors, the approach could potentially be generalized to other disease states and immunological phenotypes. Across donors, most TCR sequences were observed very rarely, whereas some public TCRs were present in many individuals. The study listed 164 TCR beta chains as associated with cytomegalovirus. Because the 87-base-pair reads could not distinguish some IMGT-functional V segments, including TRBV6-2 and TRBV6-3, those segments were excluded. Several of the top co-occurrence clusters appeared to be linked to parvovirus B19, influenza, CMV and Epstein-Barr virus, according to a later analysis. Linkage disequilibrium might explain the correlated functional status among segregating V segments, but an unknown experimental factor could not be ruled out. Compared with the approximately 710-donor mean, donors in an Asian-associated ancestry cluster had fewer N-insertions in productive TCRs, according to a later genetic analysis. Because some donors lacked HLA typing at each locus, the association tests relied only on the typed subset.

Notes on this clone: Its antigen target is currently unknown. No clone much larger than this one lies a single base away; base qualities are absent.

The trim is 4 bases for V and 6 bases for J, with a gap of 19 bases between the germline ends. CDR3 length: 15 amino acids, cysteine to phenylalanine. Only the CDR3 region is kept as DNA, spanning 45 bases read in frame from base 1. CDR1 and CDR2 are read off the germline V gene as SGDLS and YYNGEE. The clonotype comes from a man aged 55 to 70 in good health and CMV-seronegative. The sample was PBMCs. The rearrangement joined TRBV9 to TRBJ1-1, with TRBD1 as a weak D call on 5 bases. The DNA reads TGTGCCAGCAGCCCTCGGTCGTTGGGGGGGTCTGAAGCTTTCTTT. Translation gives CASSPRSLGGSEAFF.